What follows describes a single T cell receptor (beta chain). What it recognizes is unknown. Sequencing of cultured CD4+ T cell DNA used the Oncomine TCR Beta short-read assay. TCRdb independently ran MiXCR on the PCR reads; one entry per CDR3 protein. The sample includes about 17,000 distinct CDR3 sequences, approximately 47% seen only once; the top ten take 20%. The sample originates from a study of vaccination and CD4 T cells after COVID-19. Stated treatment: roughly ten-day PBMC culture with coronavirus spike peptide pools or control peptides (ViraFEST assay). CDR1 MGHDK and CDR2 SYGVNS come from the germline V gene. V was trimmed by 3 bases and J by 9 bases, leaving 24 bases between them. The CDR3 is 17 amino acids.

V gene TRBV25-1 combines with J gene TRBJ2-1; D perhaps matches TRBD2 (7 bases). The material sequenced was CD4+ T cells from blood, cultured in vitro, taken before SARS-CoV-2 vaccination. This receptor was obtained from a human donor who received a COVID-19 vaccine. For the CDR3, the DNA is TGTGCCAGCAGTGACCTCCTCGGCACAGGGAGGGGAGGTGAGCAGTTCTTC. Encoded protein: CASSDLLGTGRGGEQFF.